This is a list of T cell receptor beta chains from one sample in a study of cytotoxic CD8 clonotypes in ibrutinib-treated CLL. Measured with immunoSEQ multiplex PCR; TCRdb has only the in-frame clones, and not every one. The data contain 14,000 or so clones, about 65% of them singletons. The sequencing used PBMCs, collected before ibrutinib treatment. The source is a human donor with chronic lymphocytic leukemia. CDR3s include the opening cysteine and the closing phenylalanine or tryptophan. Each record gives: J gene, V gene, CDR3 length, D gene, clone size, CDR3 protein, CDR3 DNA. The D gene is left open where the match is weak. For some rows the clone size is stated as once, few or many, or as a class when expanded; others skip it.

j_gene: TRBJ2-7
v_gene: TRBV6-1
len: 14
d_gene: TRBD2
abundance: few
CDR3aa: CASSEARGGGEQYF
CDR3nt: TGTGCCAGCAGTGAAGCTAGGGGCGGGGGCGAGCAGTACTTC

j_gene: TRBJ2-2
v_gene: TRBV9
len: 16
d_gene: TRBD1
abundance: many
CDR3aa: CASSVDGTANTGELFF
CDR3nt: TGTGCCAGCAGCGTAGACGGGACAGCCAACACCGGGGAGCTGTTTTTT

j_gene: TRBJ1-1
v_gene: TRBV19
len: 16
d_gene: -
abundance: -
CDR3aa: CASHHTPWSLNTEAFF
CDR3nt: TGTGCCAGCCACCATACCCCCTGGTCGCTAAACACTGAAGCTTTCTTT

j_gene: TRBJ2-2
v_gene: TRBV4-2
len: 17
d_gene: TRBD2
abundance: -
CDR3aa: CASSQETSGDETGELFF
CDR3nt: TGTGCCAGCAGCCAAGAGACTAGCGGGGATGAAACCGGGGAGCTGTTTTTT

j_gene: TRBJ1-1
v_gene: TRBV19
len: 12
d_gene: -
abundance: -
CDR3aa: CASRSGFTEAFF
CDR3nt: TGTGCCAGTAGATCAGGGTTCACTGAAGCTTTCTTT

j_gene: TRBJ2-7
v_gene: TRBV11-2
len: 11
d_gene: -
abundance: -
CDR3aa: CASSSSPRQYF
CDR3nt: TGTGCCAGCAGCTCGAGTCCTAGGCAGTACTTC

j_gene: TRBJ2-2
v_gene: TRBV9
len: 19
d_gene: TRBD1
abundance: once
CDR3aa: CASSVSGQGAPRDTGELFF
CDR3nt: TGTGCCAGCAGCGTAAGCGGACAGGGGGCCCCGAGGGACACCGGGGAGCTGTTTTTT

j_gene: TRBJ2-5
v_gene: TRBV18
len: 16
d_gene: -
abundance: -
CDR3aa: CASSPYGPELLETQYF
CDR3nt: TGTGCCAGCTCACCTTACGGGCCGGAATTATTGGAGACCCAGTACTTC

j_gene: TRBJ1-1
v_gene: TRBV2
len: 14
d_gene: -
abundance: -
CDR3aa: CASSEEGSGTEAFF
CDR3nt: TGTGCCAGCAGTGAAGAAGGTTCGGGGACTGAAGCTTTCTTT

j_gene: TRBJ2-5
v_gene: TRBV18
len: 16
d_gene: -
abundance: -
CDR3aa: CASSPHAVGVQETQYF
CDR3nt: TGTGCCAGCTCACCACATGCCGTGGGGGTCCAAGAGACCCAGTACTTC

j_gene: TRBJ1-1
v_gene: TRBV6-6
len: 13
d_gene: -
abundance: -
CDR3aa: CASSYSLNTEAFF
CDR3nt: TGTGCCAGCAGTTACTCGTTGAACACTGAAGCTTTCTTT

j_gene: TRBJ1-2
v_gene: TRBV5-1
len: 16
d_gene: TRBD1
abundance: -
CDR3aa: CASSLGGTGSYYGYTF
CDR3nt: TGCGCCAGCAGCTTGGGGGGGACAGGATCCTACTATGGCTACACCTTC

j_gene: TRBJ1-1
v_gene: TRBV2
len: 14
d_gene: -
abundance: -
CDR3aa: CASSGHRTFTEAFF
CDR3nt: TGTGCCAGCAGTGGTCACCGGACTTTTACTGAAGCTTTCTTT

j_gene: TRBJ2-7
v_gene: TRBV9
len: 11
d_gene: -
abundance: -
CDR3aa: CASSAGGEQYF
CDR3nt: TGTGCCAGCAGCGCCGGGGGTGAGCAGTACTTC

j_gene: TRBJ2-3
v_gene: TRBV7-9
len: 14
d_gene: -
abundance: -
CDR3aa: CASTYLPSTDTQYF
CDR3nt: TGTGCCAGCACGTACTTGCCTAGCACAGATACGCAGTATTTT

j_gene: TRBJ2-1
v_gene: TRBV4-2
len: 15
d_gene: TRBD1
abundance: few
CDR3aa: CASSQDGTGKKEQFF
CDR3nt: TGTGCCAGCAGCCAAGATGGGACAGGGAAAAAGGAGCAGTTCTTC

j_gene: TRBJ2-7
v_gene: TRBV11-2
len: 16
d_gene: TRBD2
abundance: -
CDR3aa: CASRLPSGGTSYEQYF
CDR3nt: TGTGCCAGCAGATTACCTTCGGGAGGGACTTCCTACGAGCAGTACTTC

j_gene: TRBJ2-7
v_gene: TRBV5-4
len: 14
d_gene: TRBD2
abundance: -
CDR3aa: CASSAPLAGNEQYF
CDR3nt: TGTGCCAGCAGCGCCCCCCTAGCGGGGAACGAGCAGTACTTC

j_gene: TRBJ2-7
v_gene: TRBV6-1
len: 13
d_gene: -
abundance: few
CDR3aa: CASNLGSSYEQYF
CDR3nt: TGTGCCAGCAATTTAGGGAGCTCCTACGAGCAGTACTTC

j_gene: TRBJ1-5
v_gene: TRBV18
len: 16
d_gene: -
abundance: -
CDR3aa: CASTTGPTNSNQPQHF
CDR3nt: TGTGCCAGCACTACGGGACCGACTAATAGCAATCAGCCCCAGCATTTT

j_gene: TRBJ2-5
v_gene: TRBV7-9
len: 14
d_gene: -
abundance: once
CDR3aa: CASSLWQGQETQYF
CDR3nt: TGTGCCAGCAGCTTATGGCAGGGGCAAGAGACCCAGTACTTC

j_gene: TRBJ2-5
v_gene: TRBV6-6
len: 16
d_gene: TRBD2
abundance: -
CDR3aa: CASSYDGTSGDETQYF
CDR3nt: TGTGCCAGCAGTTACGACGGGACTAGCGGGGATGAGACCCAGTACTTC

j_gene: TRBJ2-3
v_gene: TRBV7-6
len: 15
d_gene: TRBD1
abundance: once
CDR3aa: CAGSLLQGPADTQYF
CDR3nt: TGTGCCGGCAGCTTACTACAGGGGCCAGCAGATACGCAGTATTTT

j_gene: TRBJ2-7
v_gene: TRBV19
len: 15
d_gene: -
abundance: -
CDR3aa: CASSIVPGSTYEQYF
CDR3nt: TGTGCCAGTAGTATAGTACCAGGGAGCACCTACGAGCAGTACTTC

j_gene: TRBJ1-2
v_gene: TRBV5-1
len: 16
d_gene: -
abundance: -
CDR3aa: CASSPGGLVERYGYTF
CDR3nt: TGCGCCAGCAGCCCGGGGGGGCTCGTGGAGAGGTATGGCTACACCTTC

j_gene: TRBJ2-7
v_gene: TRBV15
len: 13
d_gene: -
abundance: -
CDR3aa: CATSRNGLYEQYF
CDR3nt: TGTGCCACCAGCAGAAACGGGCTCTACGAGCAGTACTTC

j_gene: TRBJ2-7
v_gene: TRBV19
len: 14
d_gene: -
abundance: once
CDR3aa: CASSVGRRSGEQYF
CDR3nt: TGTGCCAGTAGTGTAGGGAGAAGGTCGGGCGAGCAGTACTTC

j_gene: TRBJ2-7
v_gene: TRBV2
len: 16
d_gene: -
abundance: -
CDR3aa: CASSEAWGHLTYEQYF
CDR3nt: TGTGCCAGCAGTGAAGCGTGGGGACACCTTACCTACGAGCAGTACTTC

j_gene: TRBJ1-4
v_gene: TRBV10-3
len: 15
d_gene: -
abundance: -
CDR3aa: CAISDPLSLGEKLFF
CDR3nt: TGTGCCATCAGTGACCCCCTAAGCCTGGGTGAAAAACTGTTTTTT

j_gene: TRBJ2-2
v_gene: TRBV5-4
len: 16
d_gene: TRBD1
abundance: -
CDR3aa: CASSLVGQEDTGELFF
CDR3nt: TGTGCCAGCAGCTTGGTAGGACAGGAAGACACCGGGGAGCTGTTTTTT

j_gene: TRBJ1-3
v_gene: TRBV7-7
len: 14
d_gene: -
abundance: -
CDR3aa: CASSPLGPGNTIYF
CDR3nt: TGTGCTAGCAGTCCCCTTGGGCCTGGAAACACCATATATTTT

j_gene: TRBJ2-7
v_gene: TRBV5-1
len: 14
d_gene: TRBD1
abundance: once
CDR3aa: CASSGQGSSYEQYF
CDR3nt: TGCGCCAGCAGCGGACAGGGTAGCTCCTACGAGCAGTACTTC

j_gene: TRBJ2-7
v_gene: TRBV19
len: 14
d_gene: TRBD2
abundance: once
CDR3aa: CASSIVAGSYEQYF
CDR3nt: TGTGCCAGTAGTATCGTAGCGGGATCCTACGAGCAGTACTTC

j_gene: TRBJ2-7
v_gene: TRBV4-1
len: 14
d_gene: -
abundance: -
CDR3aa: CASSQGDKSYEQYF
CDR3nt: TGCGCCAGCAGCCAAGGGGACAAGTCCTACGAGCAGTACTTC

j_gene: TRBJ1-5
v_gene: TRBV19
len: 16
d_gene: -
abundance: -
CDR3aa: CASSHSGNTGNQPQHF
CDR3nt: TGTGCCAGTAGCCACAGTGGAAACACTGGCAATCAGCCCCAGCATTTT